One and the same sample provided the 20 T cell receptor beta chains below, sequenced in a study of CD8 T cells in ankylosing spondylitis. TCRdb passed the 5' RACE reads through MiXCR, listing each CDR3 protein once. The sample consists of about 240,000 distinct CDR3 sequences, roughly a quarter of them appearing once. The sequencing sample was made of blood, either unsorted or a sorted T cell fraction (not recorded which). These receptors came from a male donor with ankylosing spondylitis or in good health (not recorded which).

This chain uses TRBV20-1 with TRBJ2-5; maybe TRBD2 (6 bases). The CDR3 length is 14 residues. Trimming left V 3 bases short and J 1 base short, with 12 bases between. CDR1 and CDR2 (germline): DFQATT, SNEGSKA (reference sequence). CDR3 coding DNA: TGCAGTGCTAGTCGCGGGACCAGCCAAGAGACCCAGTACTTC. This sequence encodes CSASRGTSQETQYF.

In its sample, this clonotype was seen many times. The gene calls are TRBV10-2 and TRBJ1-5, with D unclear. Germline CDR1 WSHSY, CDR2 SAAADI. This CDR3 has 14 residues. Between the trimmed V and J ends, which lost 3 bases and 0 bases, there was a span of 6 bases. Here the CDR3 reads CASSDRFSNQPQHF. The CDR3 DNA sequence: TGCGCCAGCAGTGACAGATTTAGCAATCAGCCCCAGCATTTT.

This clonotype was seen once. The V gene is TRBV5-4, the J gene TRBJ2-1, with 8 positions matching TRBD2. V lost 4 bases and J lost 5; bases outside the gene matches: 11. This CDR3 spans 16 amino acids. Per germline, CDR1 SGHNT and CDR2 YYREEE (reference sequence). CDR3: CASSGSGTRGNNEQFF. The CDR3 DNA follows: TGTGCCAGCAGCGGTTCCGGGACTAGGGGCAACAATGAGCAGTTCTTC. Full variable domain (missing parts from reference TRBV5-4 and TRBJ2-1): ETGVTQSPTHLIKTRGQQVTLRCSSQSGHNTVSWYQQALGQGPQFIFQYYREEENGRGNFPPRFSGLQFPNYSSELNVNALELDDSALYLCASSGSGTRGNNEQFFGPGTRLTVL.

The chain joins TRBV12-3 or TRBV12-4 to TRBJ2-3; perhaps TRBD2 as D (5 bases). The CDR3 contains 15 residues. V lost 3 bases and J lost 2, with 12 bases in between. CDR3 sequence (DNA): TGTGCCAGCAGTTTTGACTACCGCTACACAGATACGCAGTATTTT. Translation gives CASSFDYRYTDTQYF.

In its sample, this clonotype was seen many times. This chain connects TRBV10-3 to TRBJ2-1; D is perhaps TRBD2 (6 bases). Looked up from germline, CDR1 is ENHRY and CDR2 is SYGVKD. The CDR3 has 14 amino acids. The V end lost 0 bases, the J end lost 7 bases, and 10 bases lay between the germline ends. Here the CDR3 DNA reads TGTGCCATCAGTGAGTCGGGCGGGATAAATGAGCAGTTCTTC. This gives the protein CAISESGGINEQFF.

This clonotype was seen more than once but under ten times. The chain couples TRBV6-2 or TRBV6-3 to TRBJ2-7, with 9 bases lining up with TRBD2. V lost 6 bases and J lost 0; bases outside the gene matches: 3. The CDR3 runs 14 residues. Per the germline V gene, CDR1 is MNHEY and CDR2 is SVGEGT. DNA of the CDR3: TGTGCCAGCAGGCGGGGGGGCAGCTCCTACGAGCAGTACTTC. This encodes CASRRGGSSYEQYF.

This clonotype was found a few times. V usage is TRBV20-1 and J usage is TRBJ1-1; no clear D. V lost 1 base and J 8 bases, leaving 8 bases between the germline ends. This CDR3 contains 11 residues. CDR1 DFQATT and CDR2 SNEGSKA come from the germline V gene (reference sequence). The CDR3 DNA reads as TGCAGTGCTAGAGCGAGGAAGGAAGCTTTCTTT. It codes for CSARARKEAFF.

This clonotype was counted at least ten times. The chain is built from TRBV4-1 and TRBJ1-6, with TRBD1 identical over 9 bases. Trimming removed 2 bases from V and 0 bases from J; junction bases left unmatched: 5. The CDR3 extends over 18 amino acids. Germline V gene lookup returns CDR1 MGHRA and CDR2 YSYEKL. This chain's CDR3 is CASSQRGTGSSYNSPLHF. The CDR3 DNA reads as TGCGCCAGCAGCCAAAGGGGGACAGGGAGCTCCTATAATTCACCCCTCCACTTT.

This clonotype was found a few times. The chain links TRBV6-5 to TRBJ1-5; TRBD1 agrees at 8 bases. This CDR3 is 15 amino acids long. The junction had 5 bases not matched to a gene; V was cut back by 2 bases and J by 5 bases. Per the germline V gene, CDR1 is MNHEY and CDR2 is SVGAGI. The CDR3 DNA sequence: TGTGCCAGCAGTTACAGATCAGGGGGCGATCAGCCCCAGCATTTT. Translated: CASSYRSGGDQPQHF.

The chain has TRBV15 and TRBJ2-5; either TRBD1 or TRBD2 may fit D (5 bases each). This CDR3 has 13 residues. The V gene lost 1 base and the J gene lost 5 bases, with 8 bases spanning the gap. CDR1 and CDR2 from the germline V gene are LNHNV and YYDKDF (reference sequence). This CDR3 reads CATSRVGTETQYF. CDR3 bases: TGTGCCACCAGCAGAGTGGGGACGGAGACCCAGTACTTC.

This clonotype was detected a few times. The rearrangement joins TRBV10-3 to TRBJ2-1, with TRBD2 matching 11 bases. The CDR3 spans 16 residues. V trimming: 8 bases; J trimming: 0 bases; junction bases outside the gene matches: 6. Germline V gene lookup returns CDR1 ENHRY and CDR2 SYGVKD. As DNA, the CDR3 is TGTGCCATCGGACCGGGACTAGCGGTCTCCTACAATGAGCAGTTCTTC. Amino acid sequence: CAIGPGLAVSYNEQFF.

This clonotype was observed a few times. The chain carries TRBV21-1 and TRBJ2-7; no check of the table's D call, TRBD2, against the DNA was made. TRBV21-1 is a recognized pseudogene. The length of the CDR3 is 19 residues. The CDR3 spells CASSKLEWGLGPYPYEQYF. CDR3 DNA: TGTGCCAGCAGCAAACTTGAATGGGGGTTGGGCCCTTATCCCTACGAGCAGTACTTC.

In its sample, this clonotype was seen a few times. The chain combines TRBV29-1 with TRBJ2-5; TRBD1 matches at 8 bases. The CDR3 runs to 13 residues. The germline gives CDR1 SQVTM, CDR2 ANQGSEA. J was trimmed by 5 bases and V by 5 bases; bases with no gene match: 7. The CDR3: CSVTRTGQETQYF. CDR3 nucleotides: TGCAGCGTTACCCGGACAGGGCAGGAGACCCAGTACTTC.

The sample holds many counts of this clonotype. The chain links TRBV6-1 to TRBJ2-6; D remains ambiguous. This CDR3 region has 14 residues. CDR1 MNHNS and CDR2 SASEGT come from the germline V gene. The V end was cut by 6 bases, the J end by 5 bases, with 11 bases between. This CDR3 is CASSSKGRANVLTF. In DNA, the CDR3 is TGTGCCAGCAGCTCTAAAGGCCGGGCCAACGTCCTGACTTTC.

In this sample, this clonotype turned up a few times. J is TRBJ2-2 and V is TRBV6-1; D gene ambiguous. The CDR3 has 14 residues. Trimming pared 6 bases from V and 6 bases from J, leaving 14 bases between. Germline CDR1 MNHNS, CDR2 SASEGT. The CDR3 nucleotides are TGTGCCAGCAGCCCAAGCCCTGGCGCCGGGGAGCTGTTTTTT. Its protein product is CASSPSPGAGELFF.

This clonotype was found many times. The chain has TRBV20-1 and TRBJ2-1, with 8 bases fitting TRBD1. The CDR3 contains 14 residues. The germline gives CDR1 DFQATT, CDR2 SNEGSKA (reference sequence). Trimming cost V 0 bases and J 9 bases; bases outside gene matches: 7. The CDR3 nucleotides are TGCAGTGCTAGAGATCACCCAGGGGGCTTTGAGCAGTTCTTC. It yields the protein CSARDHPGGFEQFF.

This clonotype was recorded at least ten times. The V and J genes are TRBV2 and TRBJ2-3; 11 bases match TRBD1. V was clipped by 8 bases and J by 6 bases; unmatched bases: 4. The CDR3 totals 13 residues. Per germline, CDR1 SNHLY and CDR2 FYNNEI. For the CDR3, the DNA is TGTGCCAGCCGGACAGGGGGCAGTGATACGCAGTATTTT. Translated: CASRTGGSDTQYF.

The chain combines TRBV6-1 with TRBJ2-7; D unclear. CDR1 and CDR2 (germline): MNHNS, SASEGT. The CDR3 loop spans 14 amino acids. Trimming took off 5 bases at V and 2 bases at J, with 13 bases between the two ends. CDR3 DNA sequence: TGTGCCAGCAGTCGCCGCGGCACTACCTACGAGCAGTACTTC. The encoded protein is CASSRRGTTYEQYF.

This clonotype was recorded many times. The V gene is TRBV12-3 or TRBV12-4, the J gene TRBJ1-5, with 9 bases identical to TRBD1. There are 15 residues in the CDR3. The V gene end was trimmed by 3 bases and the J gene end by 3 bases; junction bases not matched to a gene: 3. The CDR3 DNA reads as TGTGCCAGCAGTTTGGGACAGGGAATCAATCAGCCCCAGCATTTT. This translates into CASSLGQGINQPQHF.

Many counts were recorded for this clonotype. The V call is TRBV14, the J call TRBJ1-1; possibly TRBD1 for D (5 bases). The V gene's germline CDR1 is SGHDN and CDR2 FVKESK. CDR3 length equals 13 residues. Trimming removed 2 bases from V and 5 bases from J, with 9 bases in between. The CDR3 sequence is CASSQSRGTEAFF. CDR3 DNA sequence: TGTGCCAGCAGCCAAAGCCGGGGGACTGAAGCTTTCTTT.